Listed here is a single T cell receptor beta chain. The germline V gene encodes CDR1 SQVTM and CDR2 ANQGSEA. Trimming removed 6 bases at V and 5 bases at J, with 16 bases between. The CDR3 extends over 13 amino acids. The sample originates from a study of blood T cell repertoires in COVID-19. Background on the study: Sample material is recorded as cDNA or gDNA derived from T cells, B-cell-depleted T cells, or PBMCs.

TCRdb keeps only in-frame clones here, not all; method: immunoSEQ multiplex PCR. The sample yields around 50,000 clones, around 90% seen once. The sample was peripheral blood. The TCR comes from a woman older than 75 with COVID-19, enrolled during active disease. The chain has TRBV29-1 and TRBJ1-1; maybe TRBD1 (5 bases). In nucleotides, the CDR3 is TGCAGCGTGGGGGAGGGCGCGAGTACTGAAGCTTTCTTT. This translates into CSVGEGASTEAFF.